This TCR beta chain is drawn from a study of cytomegalovirus exposure and HLA in healthy donors. TCRdb keeps only in-frame clones here, not all; method: immunoSEQ multiplex PCR. The table lists some 110,000 clones, roughly 83% of them singletons, with approximately 4.9% in the top ten. Whole-study results and caveats: The study listed 150 to 200 cytomegalovirus-associated TCR beta chains. Under in vitro conditions, a few CMV-associated chains were confirmed as specific for CMV antigens. Subsequent analysis showed first-cohort TCR clusters tending to co-occur in some 120 validation repertoires.

In regard to this clone: Its antigen is unknown.

The V gene's germline CDR1 is KGHSH and CDR2 LQKENI. The CDR3 is 13 residues long. Trimming pared 6 bases from V and 3 bases from J, leaving 12 bases between. The genes are TRBV18 and TRBJ2-7; maybe TRBD1 (6 bases). The specimen sequenced was PBMCs. This sequence originates from a man between 18 and 29 years old in good health and CMV-seronegative. The CDR3 loop is CASSQGQYYEQYF. The DNA for the CDR3 is TGTGCCAGCTCCCAGGGACAATACTACGAGCAGTACTTC.